This is a list of T cell receptor beta chains from one sample in a study of blood T cell repertoires in COVID-19. Generated by immunoSEQ multiplex PCR, the TCRdb table keeps only in-frame clones and is missing some. This table has 110,000 or so clones, about 85% appearing once. The sample comprised peripheral blood. These receptor sequences come from a human donor in a cohort sampled during active COVID-19. The conserved cysteine and the conserved F or W are not part of the CDR3 here.

cdr3_aa	v_call	j_call
ASSRQGGSPLH	TRBV3-1/TRBV3-2	TRBJ1-6
ASSQLGTVNTEAF	TRBV4-3	TRBJ1-1
ASSSGGLGEKLF	TRBV13	TRBJ1-4
ASGNPGRSYNEQF	TRBV11-2	TRBJ2-1
ASSEALLADYNEQF	TRBV2	TRBJ2-1
ASSMEPNSRVNGYT	TRBV19	TRBJ1-2
ASRAFVRTSGAEQF	TRBV11-2	TRBJ2-1
ASSYGQGIPYGYT	TRBV6-5	TRBJ1-2
AISPRTTHNEQF	TRBV10-3	TRBJ2-1
ASRQTDNSPLH	TRBV4-2	TRBJ1-6
ASSVSLGDTIY	TRBV2	TRBJ1-3